A single T cell receptor beta chain is shown here with its context. This record belongs to a study of T cells in Graves' hyperthyroidism and ophthalmopathy. It was RNA transcripts that yielded the amplified TCR beta CDR3 regions. Carried out on the TCR CDR3, a first-round RT-PCR used the HTBI primer set. Using its own MiXCR run on the multiplex PCR reads, TCRdb lists one record per CDR3 protein. The table lists around 420,000 distinct CDR3 sequences, 15% to 17% of them singletons. V trimming: 3 bases; J trimming: 8 bases; junction bases outside the gene matches: 9. The CDR3 contains 14 residues. CDR1 and CDR2 from the germline V gene are MGHRA and YSYEKL.

The gene calls are TRBV4-1 and TRBJ1-2; 7 nucleotides line up with TRBD1. The sequence derives from a woman under 30 with Graves' hyperthyroidism. The specimen sequenced was blood. The CDR3 DNA is TGCGCCAGCAGCCAGGTGACAGGGTTCTTAGGCTACACCTTC. This gives the protein CASSQVTGFLGYTF.